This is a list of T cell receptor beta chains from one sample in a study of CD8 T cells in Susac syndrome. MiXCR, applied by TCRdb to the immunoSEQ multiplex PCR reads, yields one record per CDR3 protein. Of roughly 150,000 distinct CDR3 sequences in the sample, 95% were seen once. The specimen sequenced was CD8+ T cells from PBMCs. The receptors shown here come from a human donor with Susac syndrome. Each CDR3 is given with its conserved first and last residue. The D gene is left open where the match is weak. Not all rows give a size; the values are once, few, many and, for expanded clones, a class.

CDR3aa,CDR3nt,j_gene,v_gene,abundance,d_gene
CASSVGGHGAGDQPQHF,TGTGCCAGCAGCGTAGGGGGACACGGGGCGGGGGATCAGCCCCAGCATTTT,TRBJ1-5,TRBV9,-,-
CASSLVTTEAFF,TGCGCCAGCAGCTTGGTGACTACAGAAGCTTTCTTT,TRBJ1-1,TRBV5-1,once,-
CASSHLPLTSQKIAKNIQYF,TGCGCCAGCAGCCACCTCCCCCTCACCTCCCAGAAGATAGCCAAAAACATTCAGTACTTC,TRBJ2-4,TRBV4-1,-,-
CASSLGGPDVSYEQYF,TGTGCCAGCAGCTTGGGTGGTCCGGACGTCTCGTACGAGCAGTACTTC,TRBJ2-7,TRBV5-6,-,-
CASSLPDTQYF,TGTGCCAGCAGCTTACCGGATACGCAGTATTTT,TRBJ2-3,TRBV7-9,-,-
CAWSGGLSTDTQYF,TGTGCCTGGAGCGGGGGTCTCAGCACAGATACGCAGTATTTT,TRBJ2-3,TRBV30,-,-
CASSPYAGGGGETQYF,TGTGCCAGCAGCCCTTATGCTGGCGGAGGCGGAGAGACCCAGTACTTC,TRBJ2-5,TRBV3-1,-,-
CASSLGSELYRPGYTF,TGTGCCAGCAGCTTAGGGTCGGAATTGTATCGGCCCGGCTACACCTTC,TRBJ1-2,TRBV7-8,-,-
CASSPQPGLATDTQYF,TGCGCCAGCAGCCCTCAGCCCGGACTAGCGACAGATACGCAGTATTTT,TRBJ2-3,TRBV5-1,-,TRBD2
CASSHAPGPAPDEQYF,TGCGCCAGCAGCCATGCTCCGGGACCCGCTCCGGACGAGCAGTACTTC,TRBJ2-7,TRBV4-1,-,-
CASSPGRLAPFF,TGTGCCAGCAGCCCCGGCCGGCTAGCCCCGTTCTTC,TRBJ2-1,TRBV13,-,-
CASSQSGTGELFF,TGTGCCAGCAGCCAAAGCGGGACCGGGGAGCTGTTTTTT,TRBJ2-2,TRBV7-8,-,-
CASSQGQAVYGYTF,TGTGCCAGCAGCCAGGGACAGGCGGTATATGGCTACACCTTC,TRBJ1-2,TRBV3-1,-,TRBD1
CASTPSASFTYEQYF,TGTGCCAGCACGCCTAGCGCCTCCTTCACCTACGAGCAGTACTTC,TRBJ2-7,TRBV9,-,-
CASSLDGTFFYEQYF,TGCGCCAGCAGCTTGGACGGCACCTTTTTCTACGAGCAGTACTTC,TRBJ2-7,TRBV5-1,-,-
CASSPTARSETQYF,TGTGCCAGCAGTCCGACGGCTAGAAGCGAGACCCAGTACTTC,TRBJ2-5,TRBV12-3/TRBV12-4,-,-
CATTNSDEQFF,TGTGCCACCACTAACAGCGATGAGCAGTTCTTC,TRBJ2-1,TRBV5-4,-,-
CASSPPRKEPGQENTEAFF,TGTGCCAGCTCACCCCCGAGGAAAGAACCGGGACAGGAGAACACTGAAGCTTTCTTT,TRBJ1-1,TRBV18,-,TRBD1
CASNTGAYNEKLFF,TGTGCCAGCAACACAGGGGCCTATAATGAAAAACTGTTTTTT,TRBJ1-4,TRBV28,-,TRBD1
CASSVATELTYEQYF,TGTGCCAGCAGCGTAGCGACAGAGCTTACCTACGAGCAGTACTTC,TRBJ2-7,TRBV9,-,-
CASRDRGGRNTEAFF,TGTGCCTCCCGGGACAGGGGTGGGAGGAACACTGAAGCTTTCTTT,TRBJ1-1,TRBV30,-,TRBD1
CASSLGGQQETQYF,TGTGCCAGCAGTTTAGGGGGGCAACAAGAGACCCAGTACTTC,TRBJ2-5,TRBV12-3/TRBV12-4,-,-
CASSPGTTTGELFF,TGTGCCAGCAGTCCCGGGACGACCACCGGGGAGCTGTTTTTT,TRBJ2-2,TRBV25-1,-,-
CASSEMELVTSGLETQYF,TGTGCCAGCAGTGAAATGGAGTTGGTGACTAGCGGGCTGGAGACCCAGTACTTC,TRBJ2-5,TRBV2,-,TRBD2
CAISEPTSAGGPYEQYF,TGTGCCATCAGTGAGCCAACCTCAGCGGGAGGACCCTACGAGCAGTACTTC,TRBJ2-7,TRBV10-3,-,TRBD2
CASSGIEGYTF,TGCGCCAGCTCAGGGATCGAAGGCTACACCTTC,TRBJ1-2,TRBV4-1,-,-
CSVGDSLYGYTF,TGCAGCGTGGGGGACAGTCTCTATGGCTACACCTTC,TRBJ1-2,TRBV29-1,-,TRBD1
CASSLEAGTSEQYF,TGTGCCAGCAGCTTGGAGGCCGGGACCTCCGAGCAGTACTTC,TRBJ2-7,TRBV5-6,-,-
CASNGVRRSGNTIYF,TGTGCCAGCAATGGGGTCCGACGCTCTGGAAACACCATATATTTT,TRBJ1-3,TRBV2,-,-
CASSEGLAAAYEQYF,TGTGCCAGCAGTGAAGGACTAGCGGCTGCCTACGAGCAGTACTTC,TRBJ2-7,TRBV2,-,TRBD2
CATSDSYHGYTF,TGTGCCACCAGTGATTCTTACCATGGCTACACCTTC,TRBJ1-2,TRBV24-1,-,-
CSARDGSSNQPQHF,TGCAGTGCTAGGGACGGAAGTAGCAATCAGCCCCAGCATTTT,TRBJ1-5,TRBV20-1,-,-
CASSPPGTSGRSHEQFF,TGTGCCAGCAGCCCCCCAGGGACTAGCGGGAGATCCCATGAGCAGTTCTTC,TRBJ2-1,TRBV11-1,-,TRBD2
CASSPFGGDTYEQYF,TGTGCCAGCAGCCCCTTTGGCGGGGATACCTACGAGCAGTACTTC,TRBJ2-7,TRBV9,-,-
CASVDTGFNEQFF,TGTGCCAGCGTCGACACAGGATTCAATGAGCAGTTCTTC,TRBJ2-1,TRBV28,once,-
CASRGTSGNYEQYF,TGTGCCAGCAGGGGGACTAGCGGGAACTACGAGCAGTACTTC,TRBJ2-7,TRBV11-2,-,TRBD2
CASSEFSLTDTQYF,TGTGCCAGCAGTGAATTCTCTCTAACAGATACGCAGTATTTT,TRBJ2-3,TRBV25-1,-,-
CASSTQYRDGLYNEQFF,TGTGCCAGCAGTACTCAATACCGGGACGGACTTTACAATGAGCAGTTCTTC,TRBJ2-1,TRBV27,-,-
CSARERKNNEQFF,TGCAGTGCTAGAGAAAGGAAGAACAATGAGCAGTTCTTC,TRBJ2-1,TRBV20-1,-,-
CASSLAGVGINEQFF,TGTGCCAGCAGCTTGGCTGGAGTCGGAATCAATGAGCAGTTCTTC,TRBJ2-1,TRBV5-6,-,-